The T cell receptor (beta chain) described here comes from a study of blood T cell repertoires in COVID-19. Original methodology: Nucleated cell number was recorded as an estimate derived from reference gene primer amplification. Profiling relied on immunoSEQ multiplex PCR, and the TCRdb table lists in-frame clones only, not all of them. The D gene and trimming were derived from the DNA, and the V and J assignments and clone size from that table. This sample has about 73,000 clones, with over 75% found just once. The CDR3 runs to 16 residues. Germline lookup yields CDR1 MNHNS and CDR2 SASEGT. Trimming took off 4 bases at V and 6 bases at J, with 19 bases between the two ends.

This TCR came from a woman aged 55-69 years with acute or convalescent COVID-19. Sequencing input: peripheral blood. V and J are TRBV6-1 and TRBJ1-5; no reliable D call. In DNA form, the CDR3 reads TGTGCCAGCAGTGCCCACTCGAGAGGAGGGAGTCAGCCCCAGCATTTT. It yields the protein CASSAHSRGGSQPQHF.